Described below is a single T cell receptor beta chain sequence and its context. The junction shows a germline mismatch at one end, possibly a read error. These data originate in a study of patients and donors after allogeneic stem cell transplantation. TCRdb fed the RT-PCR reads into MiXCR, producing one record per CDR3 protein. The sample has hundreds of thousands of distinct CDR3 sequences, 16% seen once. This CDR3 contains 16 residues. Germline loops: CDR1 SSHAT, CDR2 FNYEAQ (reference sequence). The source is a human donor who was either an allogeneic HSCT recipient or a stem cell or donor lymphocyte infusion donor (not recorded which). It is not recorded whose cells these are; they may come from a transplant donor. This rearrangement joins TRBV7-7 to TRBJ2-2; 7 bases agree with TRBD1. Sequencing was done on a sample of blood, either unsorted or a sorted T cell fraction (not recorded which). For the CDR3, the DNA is TGTGCTAGCAGGCGAACAGGGGATATTCTCACCGGGGAGCTGTTTTTT. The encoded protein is CASRRTGDILTGELFF.